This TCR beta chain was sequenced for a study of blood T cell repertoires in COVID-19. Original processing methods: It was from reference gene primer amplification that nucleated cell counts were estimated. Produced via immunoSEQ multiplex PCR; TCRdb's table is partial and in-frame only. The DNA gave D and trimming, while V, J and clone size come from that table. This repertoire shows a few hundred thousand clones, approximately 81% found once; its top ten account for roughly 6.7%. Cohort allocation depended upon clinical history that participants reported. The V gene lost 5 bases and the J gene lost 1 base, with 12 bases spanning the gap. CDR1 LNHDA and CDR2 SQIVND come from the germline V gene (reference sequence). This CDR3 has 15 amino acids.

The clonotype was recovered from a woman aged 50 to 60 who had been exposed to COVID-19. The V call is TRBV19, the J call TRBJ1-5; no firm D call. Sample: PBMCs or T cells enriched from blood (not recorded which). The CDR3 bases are TGTGCCAGTAGTCTCGGGTTAAGGAGCAATCAGCCCCAGCATTTT. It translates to CASSLGLRSNQPQHF. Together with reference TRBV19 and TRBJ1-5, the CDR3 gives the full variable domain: DGGITQSPKYLFRKEGQNVTLSCEQNLNHDAMYWYRQDPGQGLRLIYYSQIVNDFQKGDIAEGYSVSREKKESFPLTVTSAQKNPTAFYLCASSLGLRSNQPQHFGDGTRLSIL.